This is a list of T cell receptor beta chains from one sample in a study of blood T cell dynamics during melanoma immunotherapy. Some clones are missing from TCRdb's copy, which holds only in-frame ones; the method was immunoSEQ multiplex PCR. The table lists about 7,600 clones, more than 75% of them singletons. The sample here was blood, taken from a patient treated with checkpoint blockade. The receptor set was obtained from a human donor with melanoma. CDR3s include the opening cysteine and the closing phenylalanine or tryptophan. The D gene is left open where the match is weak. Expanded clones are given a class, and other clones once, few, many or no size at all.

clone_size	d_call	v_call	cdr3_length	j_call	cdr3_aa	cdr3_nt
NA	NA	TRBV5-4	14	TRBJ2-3	CASSFRQSTDTQYF	TGTGCCAGCAGCTTTCGCCAGAGCACAGATACGCAGTATTTT
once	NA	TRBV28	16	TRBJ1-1	CASSLSGANWNTEAFF	TGTGCCAGCAGTTTATCAGGGGCTAACTGGAACACTGAAGCTTTCTTT
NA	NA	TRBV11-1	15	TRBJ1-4	CASSPRRTTNEKLFF	TGTGCCAGCAGCCCCAGGCGGACAACTAATGAAAAACTGTTTTTT
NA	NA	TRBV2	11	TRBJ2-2	CASSYAGELFF	TGTGCCAGCAGTTATGCCGGGGAGCTGTTTTTT
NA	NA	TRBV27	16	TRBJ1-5	CASSLSGVYSNQPQHF	TGTGCCAGCAGTTTATCGGGGGTTTATAGCAATCAGCCCCAGCATTTT
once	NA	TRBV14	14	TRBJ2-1	CASSFRDWWDEQFF	TGTGCCAGCAGCTTCCGGGACTGGTGGGATGAGCAGTTCTTC
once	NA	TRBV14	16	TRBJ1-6	CASSQEGGGVNSPLHF	TGTGCCAGCAGCCAAGAGGGCGGGGGGGTCAATTCACCCCTCCACTTT
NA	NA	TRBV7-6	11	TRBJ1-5	CASSTSEPQHF	TGTGCCAGCAGCACCTCCGAGCCCCAGCATTTT
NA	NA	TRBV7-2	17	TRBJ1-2	CASSLEGRGLVYYGYTF	TGTGCCAGCAGCTTAGAGGGGAGGGGGTTGGTGTACTATGGCTACACCTTC
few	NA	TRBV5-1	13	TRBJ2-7	CASSRPVPYEQYF	TGCGCCAGCAGCCGTCCTGTTCCCTACGAGCAGTACTTC
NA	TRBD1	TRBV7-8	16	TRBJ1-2	CASSPDRGLANYGYTF	TGTGCCAGCAGCCCGGACAGGGGCCTTGCTAACTATGGCTACACCTTC
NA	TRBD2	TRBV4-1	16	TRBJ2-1	CASSHQRGGSYNEQFF	TGCGCCAGCAGCCACCAGCGGGGGGGCTCATACAATGAGCAGTTCTTC
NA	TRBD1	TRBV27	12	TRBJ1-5	CASRTGGQPQHF	TGTGCCAGCAGAACAGGGGGCCAGCCCCAGCATTTT
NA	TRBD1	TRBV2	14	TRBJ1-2	CASSVRQGVYGYTF	TGTGCCAGCAGTGTCCGACAGGGGGTGTATGGCTACACCTTC
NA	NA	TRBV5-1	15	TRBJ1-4	CASSLVGGSNEKLFF	TGCGCCAGCAGCTTGGTCGGAGGTTCGAATGAAAAACTGTTTTTT
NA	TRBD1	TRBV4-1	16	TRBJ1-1	CASSPWEGAMNTEAFF	TGCGCCAGCAGCCCTTGGGAGGGGGCGATGAACACTGAAGCTTTCTTT
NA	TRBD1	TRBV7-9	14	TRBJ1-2	CASSQSGTGGGYTF	TGTGCCAGCAGCCAATCCGGGACAGGGGGAGGCTACACCTTC
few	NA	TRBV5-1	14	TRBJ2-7	CASSSADGAYEQYF	TGCGCCAGTTCTTCGGCTGACGGAGCCTACGAGCAGTACTTC
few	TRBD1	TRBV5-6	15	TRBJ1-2	CASEVQGAFSYGYTF	TGTGCCAGCGAGGTCCAGGGGGCCTTTAGCTATGGCTACACCTTC
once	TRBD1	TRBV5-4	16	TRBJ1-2	CASSSLGRGSHYGYTF	TGTGCCAGCAGCTCACTAGGCAGGGGGAGTCACTATGGCTACACCTTC
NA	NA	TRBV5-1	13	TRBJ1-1	CASSARVNTEAFF	TGCGCCAGCAGCGCCCGGGTGAACACTGAAGCTTTCTTT
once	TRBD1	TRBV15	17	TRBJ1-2	CATSGLDRQGSFYGYTF	TGTGCCACCAGCGGCCTTGATCGACAGGGGTCCTTCTATGGCTACACCTTC
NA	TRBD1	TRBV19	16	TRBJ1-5	CASSPGQLYSNQPQHF	TGTGCCAGTAGCCCGGGACAGTTATATAGCAATCAGCCCCAGCATTTT
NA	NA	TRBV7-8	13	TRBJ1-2	CASSLGQSYGYTF	TGTGCCAGCAGCTTAGGACAGTCCTATGGCTACACCTTC
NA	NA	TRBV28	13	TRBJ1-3	CASSSFSGNTIYF	TGTGCCAGCAGTTCTTTCTCTGGAAACACCATATATTTT
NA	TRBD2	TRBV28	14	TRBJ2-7	CASSLGSGAYEQYF	TGTGCCAGCAGCCTGGGTAGCGGGGCCTACGAGCAGTACTTC
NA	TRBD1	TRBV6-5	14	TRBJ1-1	CASSRQGAYTEAFF	TGTGCCAGCAGCCGACAGGGGGCCTACACTGAAGCTTTCTTT
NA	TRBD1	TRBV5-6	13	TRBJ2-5	CASSQDRAETQYF	TGTGCCAGCAGCCAGGACAGGGCCGAGACCCAGTACTTC
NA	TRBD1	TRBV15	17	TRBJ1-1	CATSSPGQGSMNTEAFF	TGTGCCACCAGCAGTCCGGGACAGGGATCAATGAACACTGAAGCTTTCTTT
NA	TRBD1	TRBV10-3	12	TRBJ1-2	CAPQDRGYGYTF	TGTGCCCCCCAGGACAGGGGCTATGGCTACACCTTC
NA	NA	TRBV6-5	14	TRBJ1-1	CASSYSGGATEAFF	TGTGCCAGCAGTTACTCAGGAGGGGCCACTGAAGCTTTCTTT
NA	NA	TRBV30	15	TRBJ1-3	CAWSFGDTTSDTIYF	TGTGCCTGGAGTTTTGGGGACACCACCAGCGACACCATATATTTT
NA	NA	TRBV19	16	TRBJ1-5	CASSIVGRSKNQPQHF	TGTGCCAGTAGTATCGTAGGCAGGAGTAAGAATCAGCCCCAGCATTTT
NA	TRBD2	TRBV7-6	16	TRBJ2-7	CASSLAPSGSSYEQYF	TGTGCCAGCAGCTTAGCGCCTAGCGGTTCCTCGTACGAGCAGTACTTC
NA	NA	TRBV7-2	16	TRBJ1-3	CASSLGQPGSGNTIYF	TGTGCCAGCAGCTTAGGCCAGCCAGGGTCTGGAAACACCATATATTTT
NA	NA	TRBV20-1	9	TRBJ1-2	CSARSGYTF	TGCAGTGCTAGAAGTGGCTACACCTTC
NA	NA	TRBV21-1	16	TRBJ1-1	CASRRALDTIRTEAFF	TGTGCCAGCAGGCGTGCATTAGACACAATTCGCACTGAAGCTTTCTTT
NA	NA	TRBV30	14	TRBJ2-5	CAWARLGTQETQYF	TGTGCCTGGGCCCGGTTGGGGACCCAAGAGACCCAGTACTTC
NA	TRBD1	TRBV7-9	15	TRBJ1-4	CASSADRVGREKLFF	TGTGCCAGCAGCGCCGACAGGGTGGGGCGTGAAAAACTGTTTTTT
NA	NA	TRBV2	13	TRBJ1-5	CASSRGFGQPQHF	TGTGCCAGCAGCAGGGGATTTGGGCAGCCCCAGCATTTT